This T cell receptor beta chain was observed in a study of T-cell reconstitution after alpha-beta-depleted transplantation in children. General observations from the study: At one year after transplant, newly produced T cells mostly accounted for T-cell counts and diversity. Several hundred expanded graft clones reportedly supplied alpha-beta T cells about two months after transplant.

Library preparation (for TCRbeta) was performed with unique molecular identifiers. MiXCR, applied by TCRdb to the PCR reads, yields one record per CDR3 protein. This sample yields hundreds of thousands of distinct CDR3 sequences, of which roughly 13% are seen a single time; over 2% belongs to the top ten. The CDR3 runs to 18 residues. Germline loops: CDR1 LNHNV, CDR2 YYDKDF (reference sequence). Germline trimming cut 1 base from V and 0 bases from J; bases unmatched to any gene: 9. In its sample, this clonotype was seen a few times. Its antigen is not known. The specimen comprised PBMCs, mostly from graft donor cells, sampled 360 days after TCRalphabeta/CD19-depleted stem cell transplant. V is TRBV15 and J is TRBJ2-1; TRBD2 aligns across 7 bases. The TCR was taken from a male patient under 18 who had a stem cell transplant for acute myeloid leukemia, so the T cells may come from the graft donor. The CDR3 sequence is CATSRGGSGLSSYNEQFF. The CDR3 region has the DNA TGTGCCACCAGCAGAGGAGGTAGCGGGCTAAGCTCCTACAATGAGCAGTTCTTC.